This T cell receptor beta chain was recorded in a study of Ad26.COV2.S vaccination and SARS-CoV-2 variants. Study overall: A COV1001 Ad26.COV2.S trial-arm participant provided the sample.

CDR1 and CDR2 from the germline V gene are LNHDA and SQIVND (reference sequence). The V end was cut by 3 bases, the J end by 3 bases, with 8 bases between. The CDR3 length is 14 residues. Specified treatment: some 19 received Ad26.COV2.S at low or high dose, single or two shots; roughly five received placebo; per-sample allocation not given. Day 63 after the first injection of vaccine or placebo was the sampling time. Whoever gave the sample was an adult aged 18-55 years in Boston. Ad26 vector vaccine expressed Wuhan-strain SARS-CoV-2 spike. TCRdb keeps only in-frame clones here, not all; method: immunoSEQ multiplex PCR. Of more than 300,000 clones in the sample, 70% to 90% were seen once.

The chain links TRBV19 to TRBJ2-2, with D perhaps matching TRBD2 (5 bases). Sequencing used peripheral blood, obtained in a trial of Ad26.COV2.S vaccine versus placebo. The source is a person aged 18-60 years who received the Ad26.COV2.S COVID-19 vaccine or a placebo. The CDR3 DNA reads as TGTGCCAGTAGTATCTGGCGGGACACCGGGGAGCTGTTTTTT. It yields the protein CASSIWRDTGELFF.